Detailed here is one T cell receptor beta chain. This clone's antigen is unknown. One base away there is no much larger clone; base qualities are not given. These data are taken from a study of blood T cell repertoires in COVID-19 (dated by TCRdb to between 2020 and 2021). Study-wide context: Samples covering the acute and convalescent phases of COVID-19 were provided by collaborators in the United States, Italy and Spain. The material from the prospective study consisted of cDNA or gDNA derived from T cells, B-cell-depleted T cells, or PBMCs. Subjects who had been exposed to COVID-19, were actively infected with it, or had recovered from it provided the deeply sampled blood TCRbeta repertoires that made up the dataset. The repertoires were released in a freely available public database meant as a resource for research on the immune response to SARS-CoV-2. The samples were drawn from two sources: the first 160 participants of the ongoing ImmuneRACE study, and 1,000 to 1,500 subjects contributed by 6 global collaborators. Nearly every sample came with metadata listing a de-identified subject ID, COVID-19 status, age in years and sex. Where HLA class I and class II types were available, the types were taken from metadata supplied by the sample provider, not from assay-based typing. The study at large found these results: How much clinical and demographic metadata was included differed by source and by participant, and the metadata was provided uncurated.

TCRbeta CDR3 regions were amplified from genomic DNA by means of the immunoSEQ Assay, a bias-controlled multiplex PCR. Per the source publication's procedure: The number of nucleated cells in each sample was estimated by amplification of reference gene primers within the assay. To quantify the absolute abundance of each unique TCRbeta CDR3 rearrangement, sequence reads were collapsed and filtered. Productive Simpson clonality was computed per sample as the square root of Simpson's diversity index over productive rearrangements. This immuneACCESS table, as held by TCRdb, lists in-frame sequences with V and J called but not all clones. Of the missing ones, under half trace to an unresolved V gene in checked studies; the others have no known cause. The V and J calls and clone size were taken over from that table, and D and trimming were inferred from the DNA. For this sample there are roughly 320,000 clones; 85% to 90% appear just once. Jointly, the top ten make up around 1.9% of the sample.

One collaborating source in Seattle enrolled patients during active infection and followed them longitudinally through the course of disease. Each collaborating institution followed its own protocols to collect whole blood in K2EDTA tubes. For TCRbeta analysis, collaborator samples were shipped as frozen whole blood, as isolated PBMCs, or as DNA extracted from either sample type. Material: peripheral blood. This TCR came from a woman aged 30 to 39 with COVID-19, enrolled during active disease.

The CDR3 corresponds to CASSLGGQGSFNQPQHF. Here is the DNA: TGTGCCAGCAGCTTAGGGGGACAGGGGAGTTTCAATCAGCCCCAGCATTTT. The rearranged chain carries TRBV7-9 and TRBJ1-5; TRBD1 lines up with 10 middle nucleotides. CDR1 SEHNR and CDR2 FQNEAQ were looked up in the germline V gene (reference sequence). V lost 1 base and J lost 3 bases, and the count of bases not matched to a germline gene is 6. The CDR3, cysteine through phenylalanine, is 17 amino acids long. The retained sequence is limited to the CDR3, 51 bases, with the frame set at the first base.